This T cell receptor beta chain was identified in a study of T-cell reconstitution after alpha-beta-depleted transplantation in children. CDR1 and CDR2 from the germline V gene are SGHVS and FNYEAQ. The CDR3 consists of 16 residues. Note on this clonotype: Antigen: not known. The junction shows a germline mismatch at one end, possibly a read error.

Regarding the study as a whole: Several hundred expanded graft clones reportedly were the source of alpha-beta T cells about two months after transplant. Fresh T-cell production supplied most of the T-cell counts and diversity seen one year after transplant. It was surviving recipient T cells and thymic progenitors that gave some patients high TCRbeta diversity at day 60.

Unique molecular identifiers were incorporated into the prepared TCRbeta library. TCRdb called the PCR reads again in MiXCR, with one record for every CDR3 protein. Here the sample spans tens of thousands of distinct CDR3 sequences, approximately 14% being singletons. The sequence was obtained from a male patient between 2 and 15 years old who had a stem cell transplant for acute lymphoblastic leukemia, so the T cells may come from the graft donor. The sequenced sample was PBMCs, mostly from graft donor cells, obtained 180 days after TCRalphabeta/CD19-depleted stem cell transplant. The chain links TRBV7-6 to TRBJ2-1, with D unclear. CDR3 DNA: TGTGCCAGCAGCGTAGCTTTTAGGGACTCCTACAATGAGCAGTTCTTC. As protein: CASSVAFRDSYNEQFF.